This T cell receptor (beta chain) derives from a study of blood T cell repertoires in COVID-19 (dated by TCRdb to 2019 to 2021). About the study as a whole: Collaborator samples came from the United States, Italy and Spain and covered acute and convalescent phases of COVID-19. The dataset comprised deeply sampled blood TCRbeta repertoires from subjects exposed to, actively infected with, or recovered from COVID-19. A de-identified subject ID, COVID-19 status, age in years and sex were almost always included in the sample metadata. The prospective study material was composed of cDNA or gDNA derived from T cells, B-cell-depleted T cells, or PBMCs. Samples came from the ongoing ImmuneRACE study (first 160 participants) plus 1,254 subjects from 6 global collaborators. Where available, HLA class I and class II types were obtained from metadata supplied by the sample provider rather than from assay-based typing. The repertoires were made available in a free public database intended to serve as a resource for research on the immune response to SARS-CoV-2. What the work shows at the level of the full study, not this receptor alone: Clinical and demographic metadata were provided uncurated, with the amount varying by source and participant.

TCRbeta CDR3 regions were amplified from genomic DNA using the immunoSEQ Assay, a bias-controlled multiplex PCR. The authors' analysis ran thus. Nucleated cell counts per sample were estimated from amplification of reference gene primers within the assay. Sequence reads were collapsed and filtered to measure the absolute abundance of every unique TCRbeta CDR3 rearrangement. Productive Simpson clonality was computed per sample as the square root of Simpson's diversity index over productive rearrangements. Not all clones reach the TCRdb copy of this immuneACCESS table, which keeps in-frame sequences only. Checked studies attribute under half of the gap to unresolved V genes and leave the rest unexplained. From that table come the V and J calls and clone size; the DNA was used to work out D and trimming. The sample records some 75,000 clones, around 88% of which are singletons. Less than 0.65% of the sample lies in the top ten.

Collaborating institutions collected whole blood in K2EDTA tubes following their own protocols. Collaborator samples were shipped for TCRbeta analysis as frozen whole blood, isolated PBMCs, or DNA extracted from either sample type. The CDR3 measures 14 amino acids from cysteine to phenylalanine. Of the read, only the CDR3 DNA is kept; its 42 bases are in frame from base 1. CDR1 and CDR2 (SGHNT, YYREEE) derive from the germline V gene (reference sequence). Between the V and J ends, shortened by 2 bases and 5 bases respectively, the junction contains 13 bases. On this clone itself: The specificity of this receptor is unknown. No qualities accompany the bases; no much larger clone lies one base away.

This TCR derives from a man between 60 and 75 years old with acute or convalescent COVID-19. The chain is made from TRBV5-4 and TRBJ2-5; the best D guess is TRBD2, with 6 bases matching. Material for sequencing was peripheral blood. The CDR3 protein is CASSLSWGEETQYF. The DNA sequence is TGTGCCAGCAGCTTAAGTTGGGGGGAGGAGACCCAGTACTTC.